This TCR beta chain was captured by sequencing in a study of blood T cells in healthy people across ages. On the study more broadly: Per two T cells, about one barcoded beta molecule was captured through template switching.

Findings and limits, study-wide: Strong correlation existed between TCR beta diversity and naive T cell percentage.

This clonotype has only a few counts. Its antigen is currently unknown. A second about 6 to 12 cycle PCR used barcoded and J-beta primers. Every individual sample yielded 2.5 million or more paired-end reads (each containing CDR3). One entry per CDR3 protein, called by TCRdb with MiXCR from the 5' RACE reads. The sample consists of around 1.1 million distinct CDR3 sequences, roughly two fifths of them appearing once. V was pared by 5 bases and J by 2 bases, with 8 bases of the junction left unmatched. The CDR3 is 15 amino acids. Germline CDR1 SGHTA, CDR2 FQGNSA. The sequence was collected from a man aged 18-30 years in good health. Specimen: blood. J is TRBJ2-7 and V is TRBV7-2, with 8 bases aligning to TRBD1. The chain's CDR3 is CASSTAGTGTYEQYF. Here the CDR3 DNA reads TGTGCCAGCAGCACCGCCGGGACAGGCACCTACGAGCAGTACTTC. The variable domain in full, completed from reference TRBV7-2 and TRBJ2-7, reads GAGVSQSPSNKVTEKGKDVELRCDPISGHTALYWYRQSLGQGLEFLIYFQGNSAPDKSGLPSDRFSAERTGGSVSTLTIQRTQQEDSAVYLCASSTAGTGTYEQYFGPGTRLTVT.